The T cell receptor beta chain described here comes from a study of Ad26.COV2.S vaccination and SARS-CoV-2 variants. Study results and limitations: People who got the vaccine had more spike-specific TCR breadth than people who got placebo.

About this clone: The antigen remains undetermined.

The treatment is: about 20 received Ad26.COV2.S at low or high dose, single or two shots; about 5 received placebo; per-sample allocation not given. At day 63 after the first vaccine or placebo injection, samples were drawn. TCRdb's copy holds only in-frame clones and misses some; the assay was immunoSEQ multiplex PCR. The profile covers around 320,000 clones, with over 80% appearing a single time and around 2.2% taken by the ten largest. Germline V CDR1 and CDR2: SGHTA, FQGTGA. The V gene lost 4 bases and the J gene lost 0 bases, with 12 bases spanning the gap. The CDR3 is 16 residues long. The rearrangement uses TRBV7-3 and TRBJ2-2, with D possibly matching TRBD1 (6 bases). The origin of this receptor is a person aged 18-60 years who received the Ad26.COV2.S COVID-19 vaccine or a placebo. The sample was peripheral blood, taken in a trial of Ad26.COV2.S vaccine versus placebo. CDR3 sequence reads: CASSSTGPPNTGELFF. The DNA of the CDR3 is TGTGCCAGCAGCTCCACAGGGCCCCCGAACACCGGGGAGCTGTTTTTT.